The sequence of this T cell receptor (beta chain) was determined in a study of cytomegalovirus exposure and HLA in healthy donors. This clone is a singleton in its sample. Amplification used 60 Vbeta primers and 13 Jbeta primers. Clones were read by immunoSEQ multiplex PCR, and TCRdb kept only the in-frame ones, dropping some. The table has over 120,000 clones, less than 85% seen once; the top ten hold 2% to 2.5%. This CDR3 spans 15 amino acids. Trimming cost V 3 bases and J 1 base; bases outside gene matches: 5. Germline V gene data show CDR1 as MGHRA and CDR2 as YSYEKL. V gene TRBV4-1 combines with J gene TRBJ2-5; 7 bases fit TRBD1. The sample consisted of PBMCs. The clonotype comes from a woman aged 55-70 years in good health and CMV-seropositive. CDR3 nucleotides: TGCGCCAGCAGCCAGCAGGGACAGACCCAAGAGACCCAGTACTTC. Its translation is CASSQQGQTQETQYF.